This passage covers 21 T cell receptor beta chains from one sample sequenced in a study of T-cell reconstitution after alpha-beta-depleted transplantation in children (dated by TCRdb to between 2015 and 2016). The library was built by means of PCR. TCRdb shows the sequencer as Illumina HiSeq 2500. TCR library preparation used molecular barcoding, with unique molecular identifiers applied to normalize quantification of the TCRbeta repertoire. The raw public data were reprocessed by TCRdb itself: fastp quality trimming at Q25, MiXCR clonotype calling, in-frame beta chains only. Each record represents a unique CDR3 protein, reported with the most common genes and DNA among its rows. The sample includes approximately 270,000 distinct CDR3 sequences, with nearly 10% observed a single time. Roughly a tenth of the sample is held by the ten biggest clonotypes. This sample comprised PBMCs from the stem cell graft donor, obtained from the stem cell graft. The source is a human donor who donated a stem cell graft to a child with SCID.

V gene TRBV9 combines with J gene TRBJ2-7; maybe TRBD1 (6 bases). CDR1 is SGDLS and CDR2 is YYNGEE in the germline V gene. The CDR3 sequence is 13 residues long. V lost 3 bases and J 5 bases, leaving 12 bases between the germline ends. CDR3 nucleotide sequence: TGTGCCAGCAGCGACCACAGGGAGAACGAGCAGTACTTC. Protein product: CASSDHRENEQYF.

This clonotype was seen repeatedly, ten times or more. CDR3 sequence (DNA): TGTGCCAGTAGTATAGGAGGGGCCCAGCCCCAGCATTTT. Translated, it gives CASSIGGAQPQHF. V and J are TRBV19 and TRBJ1-5, with D possibly being TRBD1 (5 bases). The CDR3 has 13 amino acids. The V gene lost 1 base and the J gene lost 7 bases, with 8 bases spanning the gap. CDR1 and CDR2 (germline): LNHDA, SQIVND (reference sequence).

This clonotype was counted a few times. The CDR3 protein is CASSRNDRARDTEAFF. The CDR3 DNA sequence: TGCGCCAGCAGCAGGAACGACAGGGCTAGAGACACTGAAGCTTTCTTT. The chain employs TRBV5-1 and TRBJ1-1, with 7 bases matching TRBD1. The CDR3 runs to 16 residues. Looked up from germline, CDR1 is SGHRS and CDR2 is YFSETQ. V lost 4 bases, J lost 3 bases, and 12 bases stayed unmatched.

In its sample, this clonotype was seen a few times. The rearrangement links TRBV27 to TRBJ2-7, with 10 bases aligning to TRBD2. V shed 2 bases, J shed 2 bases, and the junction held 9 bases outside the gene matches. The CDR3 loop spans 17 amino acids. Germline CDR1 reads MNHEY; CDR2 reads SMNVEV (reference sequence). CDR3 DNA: TGTGCCAGCAGTTTAGGGTCAGGGCTAGCGGGGGCCTACGAGCAGTACTTC. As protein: CASSLGSGLAGAYEQYF.

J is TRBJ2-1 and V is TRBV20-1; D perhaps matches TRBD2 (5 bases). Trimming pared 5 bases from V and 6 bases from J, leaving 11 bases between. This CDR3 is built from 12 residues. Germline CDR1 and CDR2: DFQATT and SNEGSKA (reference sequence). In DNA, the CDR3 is TGCAGTGCTGACGGGGATAGCAATGAGCAGTTCTTC. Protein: CSADGDSNEQFF.

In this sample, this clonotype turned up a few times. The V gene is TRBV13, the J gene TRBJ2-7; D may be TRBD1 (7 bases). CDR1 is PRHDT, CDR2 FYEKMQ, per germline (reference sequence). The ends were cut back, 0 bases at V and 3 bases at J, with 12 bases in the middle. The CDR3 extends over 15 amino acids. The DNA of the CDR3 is TGTGCCAGCAGCTTAGGACAGGGGAGGCTCTACGAGCAGTACTTC. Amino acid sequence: CASSLGQGRLYEQYF.

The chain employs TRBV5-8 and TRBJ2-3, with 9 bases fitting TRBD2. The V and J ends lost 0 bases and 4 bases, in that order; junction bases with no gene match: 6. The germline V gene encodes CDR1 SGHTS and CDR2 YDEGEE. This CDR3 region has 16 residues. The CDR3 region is CASSLGTSVGPDTQYF. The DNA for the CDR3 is TGTGCCAGCAGCTTGGGGACTAGCGTGGGGCCAGATACGCAGTATTTT.

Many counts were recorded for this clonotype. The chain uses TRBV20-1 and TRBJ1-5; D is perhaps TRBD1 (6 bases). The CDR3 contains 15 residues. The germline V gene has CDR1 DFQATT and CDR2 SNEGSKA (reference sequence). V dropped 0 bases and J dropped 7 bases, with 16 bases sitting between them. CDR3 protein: CSARDQGRGRQPQHF. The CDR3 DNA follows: TGCAGTGCTAGAGATCAGGGCAGGGGACGGCAGCCCCAGCATTTT.

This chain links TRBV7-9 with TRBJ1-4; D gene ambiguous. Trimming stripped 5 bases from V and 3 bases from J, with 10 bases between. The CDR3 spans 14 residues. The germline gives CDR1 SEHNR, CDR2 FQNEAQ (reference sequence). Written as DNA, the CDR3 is TGTGCCAGCAGCGTCAAGGAGGCTAATGAAAAACTGTTTTTT. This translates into CASSVKEANEKLFF.

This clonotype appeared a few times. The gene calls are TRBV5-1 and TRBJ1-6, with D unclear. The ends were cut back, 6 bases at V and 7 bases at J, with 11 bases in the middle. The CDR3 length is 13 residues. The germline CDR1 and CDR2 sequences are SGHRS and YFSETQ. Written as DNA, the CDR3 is TGCGCCAGCAAAAGGGAGCAGAATTCACCCCTCCACTTT. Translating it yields CASKREQNSPLHF. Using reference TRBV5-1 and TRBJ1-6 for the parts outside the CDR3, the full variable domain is KAGVTQTPRYLIKTRGQQVTLSCSPISGHRSVSWYQQTPGQGLQFLFEYFSETQRNKGNFPGRFSGRQFSNSRSEMNVSTLELGDSALYLCASKREQNSPLHFGNGTRLTVT.

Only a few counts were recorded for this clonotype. CDR3 protein: CASSPPNGRQGYGYTF. The CDR3 DNA sequence: TGTGCCAGCTCACCCCCGAATGGAAGACAGGGCTACGGCTACACCTTC. The chain combines TRBV18 with TRBJ1-2, with 7 bases matching TRBD1. The J segment lost 8 bases and the V segment lost 3 bases, leaving 15 bases of the junction unmatched. CDR1 is KGHSH and CDR2 is LQKENI in the germline V gene. CDR3 length: 16 residues.

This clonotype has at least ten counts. The CDR3 DNA follows: TGCAGCGTTGGGGGGGTGGCTAATGAAAAACTGTTTTTT. Translated, it gives CSVGGVANEKLFF. J is TRBJ1-4 and V is TRBV29-1, with a tentative D call TRBD1 (5 bases). Trimming took 4 bases from V and 3 from J, leaving 9 bases between them. Germline V lookup: CDR1 SQVTM, CDR2 ANQGSEA. This CDR3 contains 13 residues.

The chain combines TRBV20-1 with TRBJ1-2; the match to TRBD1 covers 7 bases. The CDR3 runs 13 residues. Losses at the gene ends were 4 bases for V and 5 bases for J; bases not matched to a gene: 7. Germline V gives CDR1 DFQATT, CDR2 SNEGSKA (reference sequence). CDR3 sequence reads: CSATTGPGYGYTF. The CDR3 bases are TGCAGTGCTACGACAGGGCCTGGGTATGGCTACACCTTC.

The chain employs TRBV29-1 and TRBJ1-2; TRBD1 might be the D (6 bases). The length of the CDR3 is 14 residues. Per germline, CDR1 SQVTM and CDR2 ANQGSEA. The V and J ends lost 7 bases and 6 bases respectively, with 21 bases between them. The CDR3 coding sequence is TGCAGCGGCGAGTCCCTCGACAGGAACAATGGCTACACCTTC. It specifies CSGESLDRNNGYTF.

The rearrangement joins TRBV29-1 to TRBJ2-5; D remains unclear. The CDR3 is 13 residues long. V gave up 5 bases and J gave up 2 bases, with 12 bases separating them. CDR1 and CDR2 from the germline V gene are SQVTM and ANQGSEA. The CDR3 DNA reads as TGCAGCGTTCCTCCGAGCGCTCAAGAGACCCAGTACTTC. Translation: CSVPPSAQETQYF.

The CDR3 spells CSARQLNTEAFF. Written as DNA, the CDR3 is TGCAGCGCCAGACAGCTGAACACTGAAGCTTTCTTT. The chain is built from TRBV29-1 and TRBJ1-1; D perhaps matches TRBD1 (5 bases). V was trimmed by 7 bases and J by 0 bases, leaving 9 bases between them. Germline V lookup: CDR1 SQVTM, CDR2 ANQGSEA. This CDR3 spans 12 amino acids. The full variable domain, in which reference TRBV29-1 and TRBJ1-1 provide the parts outside the CDR3, is SAVISQKPSRDICQRGTSLTIQCQVDSQVTMMFWYRQQPGQSLTLIATANQGSEATYESGFVIDKFPISRPNLTFSTLTVSNMSPEDSSIYLCSARQLNTEAFFGQGTRLTVV.

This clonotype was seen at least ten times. The CDR3: CASSAGTSADEQFF. DNA for the CDR3: TGTGCCAGCAGTGCTGGGACTAGCGCTGATGAGCAGTTCTTC. The rearrangement joins TRBV2 to TRBJ2-1; 10 positions agree with TRBD2. J gave up 8 bases and V 4 bases, and 5 bases lay outside the gene matches. The CDR3 has 14 residues. Germline CDR1 and CDR2: SNHLY and FYNNEI.

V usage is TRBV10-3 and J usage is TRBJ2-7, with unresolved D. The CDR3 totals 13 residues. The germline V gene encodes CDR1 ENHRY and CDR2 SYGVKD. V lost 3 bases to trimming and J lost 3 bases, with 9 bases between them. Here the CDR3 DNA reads TGTGCCATCAGTGATTCGAGAAGCTACGAGCAGTACTTC. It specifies CAISDSRSYEQYF.

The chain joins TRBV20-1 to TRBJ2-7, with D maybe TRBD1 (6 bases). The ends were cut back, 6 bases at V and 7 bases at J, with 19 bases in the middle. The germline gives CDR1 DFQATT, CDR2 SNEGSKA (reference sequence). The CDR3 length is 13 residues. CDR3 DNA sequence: TGCAGTGCCCACGACAGGTTTTTTCGGGAGCAGTACTTC. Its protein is CSAHDRFFREQYF.

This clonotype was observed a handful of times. CDR3 sequence: CASSLGDTGQGSYNEQFF. The CDR3 nucleotides are TGCGCCAGCAGCTTGGGGGATACGGGACAGGGTTCCTACAATGAGCAGTTCTTC. V gene TRBV5-1 combines with J gene TRBJ2-1; TRBD1 agrees at 9 bases. CDR3 length: 18 residues. J gave up 1 base and V 0 bases, and 8 bases lay outside the gene matches. From germline, CDR1 is SGHRS and CDR2 YFSETQ.

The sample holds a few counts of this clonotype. The CDR3 loop is CSALDAPAKNIQYF. CDR3 DNA: TGCAGTGCCCTTGACGCGCCAGCCAAAAACATTCAGTACTTC. The genes are TRBV20-1 and TRBJ2-4; D gene unclear. V lost 6 bases and J lost 0, with 12 bases in between. Germline lookup yields CDR1 DFQATT and CDR2 SNEGSKA (reference sequence). CDR3 length: 14 amino acids.